These 30 T cell receptor beta chains came from one sample sequenced in a study of shared clonotypes between healthy human individuals. Only in-frame clones appear in the TCRdb table, and some are missing; sequencing was by immunoSEQ multiplex PCR. Altogether 2 million to 3 million clones are present, 90% to 95% being singletons, with the ten largest covering about 0.38%. The sample was naive CD4+ T cells from PBMCs. Indicated subset: CD45RA+ positively selected. The receptors stem from a man in his late teens or twenties in good health. Some clones in this sample may be carry-over from other donors' samples.

CDR3 region: CASSLKGASYEQYF. CDR3 sequence (DNA): TGTGCCAGCAGCTTAAAAGGGGCGTCCTACGAGCAGTACTTC. The chain has TRBV5-4 and TRBJ2-5; tentative D call: TRBD1 (5 bases). The J call may not be correct, given that the DNA end is closer to TRBJ2-7. CDR1 SGHNT and CDR2 YYREEE come from the germline V gene (reference sequence). The CDR3 has 14 amino acids.

The V call is TRBV28, the J call TRBJ2-3, with TRBD1 identical over 8 bases. CDR3 length: 16 residues. V lost 8 bases, J lost 6 bases, and 16 bases stayed unmatched. Germline CDR1 MDHEN, CDR2 SYDVKM. The DNA for the CDR3 is TGTGCCAGCCCACGATCGGGACAGGACCTTTTGGATACGCAGTATTTT. This translates into CASPRSGQDLLDTQYF.

This clone appeared once. The chain has TRBV7-4 and TRBJ1-3; D unclear. The CDR3 is 14 residues long. Germline CDR1 and CDR2: SGHVT and SQSDAQ. The V end lost 5 bases, the J end lost 2 bases, and 10 bases lay between the germline ends. In nucleotides, the CDR3 is TGTGCCAGCAGCAAAGATAGTCCTGGAAACACCATATATTTT. Protein: CASSKDSPGNTIYF.

The chain combines TRBV9 with TRBJ2-7; D remains ambiguous. CDR1 is SGDLS, CDR2 YYNGEE, per germline. Trimming cost V 0 bases and J 3 bases, with 10 bases left between them. The CDR3 length is 14 residues. The CDR3 protein is CASSVDPGRYEQYF. The CDR3 nucleotides read TGTGCCAGCAGCGTAGATCCAGGCCGCTACGAGCAGTACTTC. The entire variable domain, with the rest obtained from reference TRBV9 and TRBJ2-7, is as follows: DSGVTQTPKHLITATGQRVTLRCSPRSGDLSVYWYQQSLDQGLQFLIQYYNGEERAKGNILERFSAQQFPDLHSELNLSSLELGDSALYFCASSVDPGRYEQYFGPGTRLTVT.

The J gene is TRBJ2-1, the V gene TRBV7-9; TRBD1 aligns across 11 bases. Per germline, CDR1 SEHNR and CDR2 FQNEAQ (reference sequence). There are 15 residues in the CDR3. V lost 3 bases, J lost 5 bases, and 3 bases stayed unmatched. CDR3 DNA sequence: TGTGCCAGCAGCTTTGGGACAGGGGGTAACAATGAGCAGTTCTTC. Its protein product is CASSFGTGGNNEQFF.

Of note for this clone: The same CDR3 also results from other DNA sequences found in this sample. The chain recombines TRBV4-1 with TRBJ2-5, with D unresolved. With 0 bases removed from V and 5 bases from J, the gap between germline ends came to 10 bases. CDR3 size: 14 residues. Per germline, CDR1 MGHRA and CDR2 YSYEKL. The CDR3 nucleotides are TGCGCCAGCAGCCAAGATCCAGGAAGGGAGACCCAGTACTTC. Translated: CASSQDPGRETQYF.

The chain employs TRBV6-1 and TRBJ1-1; D is uncertain. Germline CDR1 is MNHNS and CDR2 is SASEGT. The CDR3 totals 16 residues. Trimming removed 2 bases from V and 1 base from J, with 14 bases in between. The CDR3 nucleotides read TGTGCCAGCAGTGAACGCAGTAGCCCTACGAACACTGAAGCTTTCTTT. It is translated as CASSERSSPTNTEAFF.

V gene TRBV29-1 combines with J gene TRBJ2-1; 12 nucleotides match TRBD2. V trimming: 5 bases; J trimming: 3 bases; junction bases outside the gene matches: 2. The V gene's germline CDR1 is SQVTM and CDR2 ANQGSEA. CDR3 length equals 14 residues. CDR3 residues: CSVLGLAGYNEQFF. The CDR3 DNA reads TGCAGCGTTTTGGGACTAGCGGGCTACAATGAGCAGTTCTTC.

Here the CDR3 reads CASSQEPYGEQYF. CDR3 bases: TGCGCCAGCAGCCAAGAGCCATACGGCGAGCAGTACTTC. The genes are TRBV4-3 and TRBJ2-7; D uncertain. The CDR3 totals 13 residues. The germline V and J ends were trimmed by 0 bases and 6 bases, with 9 bases remaining between them. From germline, CDR1 is LGHNA and CDR2 YSLEER.

This chain joins TRBV27 and TRBJ2-5; D might be TRBD1 or TRBD2, each matching 5 bases. Trimming took 4 bases from V and 5 from J, leaving 17 bases between them. The CDR3 loop spans 15 amino acids. Germline V gives CDR1 MNHEY, CDR2 SMNVEV (reference sequence). The CDR3 reads CASSSPQRGPETQYF. The CDR3 DNA reads TGTGCCAGCAGTTCCCCCCAGAGGGGCCCGGAGACCCAGTACTTC.

This clone was counted once. This chain uses TRBV7-2 with TRBJ2-3; 10 bases match TRBD2. The CDR3 consists of 14 residues. Germline trimming cut 6 bases from V and 10 bases from J; bases unmatched to any gene: 10. Per the germline V gene, CDR1 is SGHTA and CDR2 is FQGNSA. CDR3 in amino acids: CASRPPNSGRPQYF. The CDR3 DNA sequence: TGTGCCAGCAGACCACCAAATAGCGGGAGGCCGCAGTATTTT.

The chain has TRBV5-4 and TRBJ2-5; D unresolved. The CDR3 runs 11 residues. V was pared by 0 bases and J by 5 bases, with 2 bases between. Germline V lookup: CDR1 SGHNT, CDR2 YYREEE (reference sequence). The CDR3 sequence: CASSLDETQYF. As DNA, the CDR3 is TGTGCCAGCAGCTTGGATGAGACCCAGTACTTC.

For the CDR3, the DNA is TGTGCCAGCAGCTCGGGACTGGTTGTCATAGAGCAGTACTTC. Translation: CASSSGLVVIEQYF. The chain uses TRBV11-2 and TRBJ2-7; tentatively, D is TRBD2 (6 bases). Between the trimmed V and J ends, which lost 4 bases and 7 bases, there was a span of 17 bases. From germline, CDR1 is SGHAT and CDR2 FQNNGV. This CDR3 has 14 amino acids. Filled out from reference TRBV11-2 and TRBJ2-7, the complete variable domain reads EAGVAQSPRYKIIEKRQSVAFWCNPISGHATLYWYQQILGQGPKLLIQFQNNGVVDDSQLPKDRFSAERLKGVDSTLKIQPAKLEDSAVYLCASSSGLVVIEQYFGPGTRLTVT.

The V gene is TRBV7-3, the J gene TRBJ1-3; D may be TRBD1 (6 bases). Germline V gene data show CDR1 as SGHTA and CDR2 as FQGTGA. The CDR3 consists of 14 residues. V lost 5 bases and J 9 bases, leaving 17 bases between the germline ends. For the CDR3, the DNA is TGTGCCAGCAGCCCCGTGGGGGGCGGCGGCACCATATATTTT. Residues: CASSPVGGGGTIYF.

The gene calls are TRBV10-3 and TRBJ2-7; D ambiguous. V was clipped by 0 bases and J by 3 bases, with 12 bases between them. The CDR3 contains 15 residues. Per the germline V gene, CDR1 is ENHRY and CDR2 is SYGVKD. CDR3 in DNA: TGTGCCATCAGTGAGTCGAAAATTACAGTCTACGAGCAGTACTTC. This encodes CAISESKITVYEQYF.

The chain is built from TRBV28 and TRBJ1-1; no reliable D call. Trimming removed 7 bases at V and 0 bases at J, with 9 bases between. CDR3 length: 13 amino acids. Germline V gene sequence: CDR1 MDHEN, CDR2 SYDVKM. The CDR3 DNA sequence: TGTGCCAGCACCCGATACATGAACACTGAAGCTTTCTTT. Translating it yields CASTRYMNTEAFF.

The rearrangement uses TRBV21-1 and TRBJ1-2. TRBV21-1 is annotated as a pseudogene. This CDR3 has 12 residues. CDR3: CASTPPTGGYTF. Here the CDR3 DNA reads TGTGCCAGCACCCCACCGACGGGGGGCTACACCTTC.

The chain combines TRBV30 with TRBJ1-4; D is possibly TRBD1 (6 bases). The CDR3 totals 15 residues. CDR1 is GTSNPN, CDR2 SVGIG, per germline (reference sequence). Trimming pared 5 bases from V and 5 bases from J, leaving 18 bases between. CDR3 residues: CAWAYQTGANEKLFF. Here the CDR3 DNA reads TGTGCCTGGGCATACCAGACAGGCGCCAATGAAAAACTGTTTTTT.

This clone was seen a single time. This chain links TRBV4-2 with TRBJ2-1; 14 nucleotides line up with TRBD2. CDR3 length: 15 residues. Germline V gene sequence: CDR1 LGHNA, CDR2 YNFKEQ. The J segment lost 7 bases and the V segment lost 4 bases, leaving 3 bases of the junction unmatched. The CDR3 protein is CASSRLAGGENEQFF. As DNA, the CDR3 is TGTGCCAGCAGCCGACTAGCGGGAGGGGAGAATGAGCAGTTCTTC.

The chain recombines TRBV4-2 with TRBJ1-1; 8 nucleotides line up with TRBD1. Trimming removed 0 bases from V and 4 bases from J; junction bases left unmatched: 7. The CDR3 spans 16 residues. Germline V lookup: CDR1 LGHNA, CDR2 YNFKEQ. The CDR3 region has the DNA TGTGCCAGCAGCCAAGATCTCTTCGACAGGGGCACTGAAGCTTTCTTT. Its protein is CASSQDLFDRGTEAFF.

The rearrangement joins TRBV7-8 to TRBJ2-1; D is unresolved. The V gene lost 5 bases and the J gene lost 5 bases, with 19 bases spanning the gap. The germline gives CDR1 SGHVS, CDR2 FQNEAQ. This CDR3 has 16 residues. CDR3 protein: CASSQNPRSRNNEQFF. Written as DNA, the CDR3 is TGTGCCAGCAGCCAAAACCCACGCAGCAGGAACAATGAGCAGTTCTTC.

The rearrangement joins TRBV7-9 to TRBJ2-5; D ambiguous. This CDR3 region has 14 residues. From germline, CDR1 is SEHNR and CDR2 FQNEAQ (reference sequence). Trimming shortened V by 7 bases and J by 5 bases, and 17 bases separated the two germline ends. The CDR3 DNA sequence: TGTGCCAGCAACAAGAGTCTCTATGGGGAGACCCAGTACTTC. It translates to CASNKSLYGETQYF.

The chain is built from TRBV6-5 and TRBJ1-2; no clear D gene. CDR1 and CDR2 (germline): MNHEY, SVGAGI. CDR3 length: 16 residues. Trimming removed 0 bases at V and 2 bases at J, with 13 bases between. This CDR3 is CASSYSGGTINYGYTF. In DNA form, the CDR3 reads TGTGCCAGCAGTTACTCCGGCGGTACGATAAACTATGGCTACACCTTC.

With regard to this clone: Other DNA sequences in this specimen translate into the identical CDR3. The chain employs TRBV7-9 and TRBJ1-4; D gene unclear. Looked up from germline, CDR1 is SEHNR and CDR2 is FQNEAQ (reference sequence). The CDR3 runs to 13 residues. Trimming removed 0 bases from V and 6 bases from J, with 5 bases in between. The CDR3 loop is CASSLAGYEKLFF. The CDR3 DNA is TGTGCCAGCAGCTTAGCAGGGTATGAAAAACTGTTTTTT.

In DNA, the CDR3 is TGTGCCAGCAGCCCAGGGTTGGCGAGCACTGAAGCTTTCTTT. As protein: CASSPGLASTEAFF. The chain is built from TRBV9 and TRBJ1-1; the D gene is possibly TRBD1 (5 bases). Germline V gives CDR1 SGDLS, CDR2 YYNGEE. The CDR3 is made up of 14 amino acids. V lost 4 bases to trimming and J lost 4 bases, with 14 bases between them. Combining the CDR3 with reference TRBV9 and TRBJ1-1 gives the whole variable domain DSGVTQTPKHLITATGQRVTLRCSPRSGDLSVYWYQQSLDQGLQFLIQYYNGEERAKGNILERFSAQQFPDLHSELNLSSLELGDSALYFCASSPGLASTEAFFGQGTRLTVV.

The chain uses TRBV9 and TRBJ2-3; D may match TRBD1 or TRBD2 (5 bases each). Looked up from germline, CDR1 is SGDLS and CDR2 is YYNGEE. This CDR3 comprises 18 residues. V dropped 3 bases and J dropped 0 bases, with 20 bases sitting between them. DNA of the CDR3: TGTGCCAGCAGCGGGGTCCGGGGACCAACATTAAGCACAGATACGCAGTATTTT. Translating it yields CASSGVRGPTLSTDTQYF.

This clone was found once. V is TRBV29-1 and J is TRBJ2-1; TRBD2 is a possible D gene (6 bases). CDR1 and CDR2 (germline): SQVTM, ANQGSEA. The CDR3 extends over 15 amino acids. The V gene lost 2 bases and the J gene lost 3 bases, with 14 bases spanning the gap. The CDR3 sequence: CSVESAASDYNEQFF. DNA for the CDR3: TGCAGCGTTGAATCCGCAGCTAGCGACTACAATGAGCAGTTCTTC.

This chain joins TRBV2 and TRBJ1-3, with D maybe TRBD1 (6 bases). The germline V gene encodes CDR1 SNHLY and CDR2 FYNNEI. Trimming pared 7 bases from V and 0 bases from J, leaving 16 bases between. The length of the CDR3 is 16 residues. The CDR3 DNA reads as TGTGCCAGCACGTCAGGGGCAGCCTCCTCTGGAAACACCATATATTTT. It yields the protein CASTSGAASSGNTIYF. The whole variable domain, remainder taken from reference TRBV2 and TRBJ1-3, is EPEVTQTPSHQVTQMGQEVILRCVPISNHLYFYWYRQILGQKVEFLVSFYNNEISEKSEIFDDQFSVERPDGSNFTLKIRSTKLEDSAMYFCASTSGAASSGNTIYFGEGSWLTVV.

V is TRBV19 and J is TRBJ1-4; weak D call: TRBD1 (6 bases). The CDR3 loop spans 14 amino acids. Between the trimmed V and J ends, which lost 8 bases and 8 bases, there was a span of 18 bases. Germline assignment: CDR1 LNHDA and CDR2 SQIVND (reference sequence). CDR3 in DNA: TGTGCCAGTCTTCCCGGGACAATACCCGAAAAACTGTTTTTT. Its protein is CASLPGTIPEKLFF.

The CDR3 loop reads CASTGNNSPLHF. For the CDR3, the DNA is TGTGCCAGCACGGGGAATAATTCACCCCTCCACTTT. The chain is built from TRBV6-6 and TRBJ1-6; D is undetermined. V was trimmed by 7 bases and J by 5 bases, leaving 6 bases between them. The CDR3 spans 12 residues. CDR1 and CDR2 from the germline V gene are MNHNY and SVGAGI (reference sequence).